This TCR beta chain was identified during a study of chemoradiotherapy in HPV16-positive cancers. Across the whole study: Candidate HPV-specific clones and shared TCR motifs came from two HPV16-positive patients.

This CDR3 contains 13 residues. Trimming took off 5 bases at V and 5 bases at J, with 10 bases between the two ends. CDR1 and CDR2 from the germline V gene are LGHNT and FRNRAP. Whole-study findings and limits: Better recurrence-free survival went with HPV-responsive T-cell expansion in HPV16-positive patients. Non-HPV-specific T cells did not expand in tumors during treatment, whereas candidate HPV-specific clones and E7-related motifs did. Functional assays defining HPV-specific T cells used only a couple of HPV16-positive patients.

Worth noting for this clone: No antigen is known for it.

Profiled with immunoSEQ multiplex PCR; TCRdb holds only in-frame clones, not every one. In the table there are more than 6,000 clones, under 90% of which are singletons. This rearrangement joins TRBV12-5 to TRBJ1-3; possibly TRBD1 for D (6 bases). The source material was tumor tissue, sampled from a patient who underwent chemoradiotherapy. This receptor was obtained from a human donor with HPV-associated anogenital cancer. The CDR3, as DNA: TGTGCTAGTGGTACGGGACAAAGAAACACCATATATTTT. It codes for CASGTGQRNTIYF.